The 10 T cell receptor beta chains in this list originate from one sample, sequenced in a study of CD8+ T cells in alopecia areata. Extraction of RNA preceded its reverse transcription into cDNA, which served as the sequencing template. Here immunoSEQ multiplex PCR was the method, and the copy in TCRdb shows in-frame clones only, minus some. Among 200,000 to 250,000 clones listed, about 57% were seen once. Sample treatment: oral pan-JAK inhibitor, 5-10 mg twice daily. The sequences come from CD4+ T cells sorted from blood, collected at week 4, from a patient treated with tofacitinib. All receptors derive from a human donor with alopecia areata.

The chain couples TRBV7-2 to TRBJ2-7; D not certain. The CDR3 extends over 13 amino acids. The V end lost 0 bases, the J end lost 2 bases, and 5 bases lay between the germline ends. Germline assignment: CDR1 SGHTA and CDR2 FQGNSA. CDR3 nucleotide sequence: TGTGCCAGCAGCTTAGCGGTACCCTACGAGCAGTACTTC. Protein sequence: CASSLAVPYEQYF.

The rearrangement joins TRBV7-3 to TRBJ2-3; TRBD2 matches 13 bases. Germline V gene data show CDR1 as SGHTA and CDR2 as FQGTGA. The ends lost 2 bases at V and 4 bases at J; junction bases unmatched: 3. This CDR3 comprises 16 residues. The CDR3 reads CASSLGTSGVADTQYF. CDR3 nucleotides: TGTGCCAGCAGCTTAGGGACTAGCGGGGTTGCAGATACGCAGTATTTT.

J is TRBJ1-3 and V is TRBV5-1; maybe TRBD1 (5 bases). Germline assignment: CDR1 SGHRS and CDR2 YFSETQ. The CDR3 loop spans 15 amino acids. Trimming pared 0 bases from V and 4 bases from J, leaving 11 bases between. The CDR3 is CASSLDMGLGNTIYF. In DNA, the CDR3 is TGCGCCAGCAGCTTGGACATGGGACTCGGAAACACCATATATTTT.

In this sample, this clone turned up once. The chain couples TRBV20-1 to TRBJ2-1, with 9 bases fitting TRBD1. The CDR3 is 10 residues long. Looked up from germline, CDR1 is DFQATT and CDR2 is SNEGSKA (reference sequence). Losses at the gene ends were 4 bases for V and 15 bases for J; bases not matched to a gene: 4. The CDR3 DNA follows: TGCAGTGCTATGGACAGGGGAATGTTCTTC. Translating gives CSAMDRGMFF.

CDR3 sequence (DNA): TGTGCCAGCACCACGAACTATGGCTACACCTTC. As protein: CASTTNYGYTF. The V gene is TRBV9, the J gene TRBJ1-2, with D unresolved. Germline values: CDR1 SGDLS, CDR2 YYNGEE. V lost 6 bases and J lost 2, with 5 bases in between. This CDR3 has 11 amino acids.

The rearrangement uses TRBV18 and TRBJ2-1, with D possibly called TRBD1 or TRBD2 (5 bases each). The germline V gene encodes CDR1 KGHSH and CDR2 LQKENI. V was pared by 2 bases and J by 1 base, with 9 bases between. There are 15 residues in the CDR3. CDR3 sequence reads: CASSPTRESYNEQFF. The CDR3 DNA sequence: TGTGCCAGCTCACCAACCAGGGAGTCCTACAATGAGCAGTTCTTC.

The chain is built from TRBV7-2 and TRBJ2-3; no clear D. V lost 5 bases and J 4 bases, leaving 13 bases between the germline ends. The CDR3 covers 14 residues. Germline V gene sequence: CDR1 SGHTA, CDR2 FQGNSA. CDR3 DNA sequence: TGTGCCAGCAGCAGTAGTTTTTCTGCAGATACGCAGTATTTT. Translation gives CASSSSFSADTQYF.

V usage is TRBV18 and J usage is TRBJ1-2, with TRBD1 as a possible D gene (5 bases). CDR3 length: 16 amino acids. V was trimmed by 3 bases and J by 4 bases, leaving 18 bases between them. Germline CDR1 reads KGHSH; CDR2 reads LQKENI. The CDR3 DNA reads TGTGCCAGCTCACCTGACGGGGCTCTTCCGTCCTATGGCTACACCTTC. Translation gives CASSPDGALPSYGYTF.

This clone was counted a single time. The chain couples TRBV5-6 to TRBJ1-2; tentatively, D is TRBD1 (5 bases). V lost 4 bases and J 0 bases, leaving 10 bases between the germline ends. The germline CDR1 and CDR2 sequences are SGHDT and YYEEEE. CDR3 length: 14 residues. CDR3 nucleotides: TGTGCCAGCAGCACAGGTTTCGCTAACTATGGCTACACCTTC. Its protein product is CASSTGFANYGYTF. Complete variable domain (other parts from reference TRBV5-6 and TRBJ1-2): DAGVTQSPTHLIKTRGQQVTLRCSPKSGHDTVSWYQQALGQGPQFIFQYYEEEERQRGNFPDRFSGHQFPNYSSELNVNALLLGDSALYLCASSTGFANYGYTFGSGTRLTVV.

This clone has more than one count but fewer than ten. Other nucleotide sequences from this sample produce the same CDR3. The chain carries TRBV29-1 and TRBJ2-5; 8 nucleotides agree with TRBD1. Germline V CDR1 and CDR2: SQVTM, ANQGSEA. The length of the CDR3 is 12 residues. Trimming took 6 bases from V and 2 from J; bases not matched to a gene: 2. CDR3 coding DNA: TGCAGCGTCGACAGGGGTCAAGAGACCCAGTACTTC. As protein: CSVDRGQETQYF.